Below are 3 T cell receptor beta chains sequenced from a single sample in a study of blood T cell repertoires in COVID-19. TCRdb keeps only in-frame clones here, not all; method: immunoSEQ multiplex PCR. The table has about 260,000 clones, roughly 90% seen once. The material sequenced was peripheral blood. These receptors came from a man between 60 and 70 years old who had recovered from COVID-19.

The chain uses TRBV7-9 and TRBJ2-2, with D tentatively TRBD2 (5 bases). CDR1 and CDR2 (germline): SEHNR, FQNEAQ (reference sequence). The V end lost 5 bases, the J end lost 4 bases, and 20 bases lay between the germline ends. The CDR3 runs to 17 residues. The CDR3 protein is CASSPLSGSSGTGELFF. The CDR3 DNA reads TGTGCCAGCAGCCCTCTGTCGGGATCCTCGGGCACCGGGGAGCTGTTTTTT. Filled out from reference TRBV7-9 and TRBJ2-2, the complete variable domain reads DTGVSQNPRHKITKRGQNVTFRCDPISEHNRLYWYRQTLGQGPEFLTYFQNEAQLEKSRLLSDRFSAERPKGSFSTLEIQRTEQGDSAMYLCASSPLSGSSGTGELFFGEGSRLTVL.

This chain joins TRBV7-6 and TRBJ1-4; D perhaps matches TRBD1 (6 bases). Germline lookup yields CDR1 SGHVS and CDR2 FNYEAQ. Trimming took 0 bases from V and 8 from J, leaving 10 bases between them. CDR3 length: 14 residues. In DNA form, the CDR3 reads TGTGCCAGCAGCTTAGCGGGGGCGGGCGAAAAACTGTTTTTT. This codes for CASSLAGAGEKLFF. Variable domain in full (rest from reference TRBV7-6 and TRBJ1-4): GAGVSQSPRYKVTKRGQDVALRCDPISGHVSLYWYRQALGQGPEFLTYFNYEAQQDKSGLPNDRFSAERPEGSISTLTIQRTEQRDSAMYRCASSLAGAGEKLFFGSGTQLSVL.

The chain is built from TRBV18 and TRBJ2-1, with TRBD1 matching 9 bases. J was trimmed by 7 bases and V by 5 bases; bases with no gene match: 12. Germline CDR1 reads KGHSH; CDR2 reads LQKENI. The CDR3 spans 16 residues. In DNA, the CDR3 is TGTGCCAGCTCATCGTTACAGGGGGCGCTCCCAAATGAGCAGTTCTTC. This gives the protein CASSSLQGALPNEQFF.